This T cell receptor beta chain was captured in a study of blood T cell repertoires in COVID-19. Study summary: There were acute and convalescent COVID-19 samples, and they came from the United States, Italy and Spain. T cells, B-cell-depleted T cells, or PBMCs provided the cDNA or gDNA that served as material.

In regard to this clone: Other DNA sequences in this specimen translate into the identical CDR3.

The data were produced by immunoSEQ multiplex PCR, yet TCRdb's version contains in-frame clones alone and is incomplete. The sample has around 250,000 clones; around nine tenths are singletons. The CDR3 spans 13 residues. Per germline, CDR1 SGHAT and CDR2 FQNNGV. The ends were cut back, 1 base at V and 2 bases at J, with 6 bases in the middle. The sequenced sample was peripheral blood. The gene calls are TRBV11-2 and TRBJ2-7; D unresolved. The sequence came from a woman aged 40 to 50 who had recovered from COVID-19. For the CDR3, the DNA is TGTGCCAGCAGCTTAGGGGCCACCTACGAGCAGTACTTC. It encodes CASSLGATYEQYF.